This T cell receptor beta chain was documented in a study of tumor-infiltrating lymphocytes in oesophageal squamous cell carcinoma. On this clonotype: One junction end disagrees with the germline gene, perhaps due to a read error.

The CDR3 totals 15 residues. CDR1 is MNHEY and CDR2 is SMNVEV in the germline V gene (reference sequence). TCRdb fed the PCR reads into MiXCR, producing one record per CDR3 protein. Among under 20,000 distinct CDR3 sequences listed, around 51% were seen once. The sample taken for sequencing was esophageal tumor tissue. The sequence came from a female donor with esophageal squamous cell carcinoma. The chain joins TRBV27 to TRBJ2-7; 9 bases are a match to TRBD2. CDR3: CASSSPTSGTYEQLF. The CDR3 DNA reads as TGTGCCAGCAGTTCCCCGACTAGCGGAACCTACGAGCAGTTATTC.